This T cell receptor beta chain derives from a study of Graves' ophthalmopathy and Graves' hyperthyroidism. This clonotype was counted a few times. Patients were left out if they had other autoimmune diseases, uncontrolled infections, pregnancy or lactation. Diagnosis used clinical symptoms, serum thyroxine, TRAb, thyroid ultrasound and orbital computed tomography. Unmatched junction bases numbered 5, after V lost 6 bases and J lost 1 base. From germline, CDR1 is MNHEY and CDR2 SVGAGI. The CDR3 is made up of 15 amino acids. As the template, RNA transcripts were used to amplify TCR beta CDR3 regions. First-round RT-PCR with HTBI primers preceded a second-round multiplex PCR. MiXCR was run by TCRdb on the multiplex PCR reads, yielding one entry per CDR3 protein. The sample contains about 400,000 distinct CDR3 sequences, around 21% of which appear only once.

The source of this sequence is a woman aged 18-35 years with stable Graves' hyperthyroidism. This chain uses TRBV6-5 with TRBJ2-5; 10 bases map to TRBD2. The sequencing input was peripheral blood. DNA for the CDR3: TGTGCCAGCAGGAGGCAGCGGGAGGGCCAAGAGACCCAGTACTTC. Its protein product is CASRRQREGQETQYF.